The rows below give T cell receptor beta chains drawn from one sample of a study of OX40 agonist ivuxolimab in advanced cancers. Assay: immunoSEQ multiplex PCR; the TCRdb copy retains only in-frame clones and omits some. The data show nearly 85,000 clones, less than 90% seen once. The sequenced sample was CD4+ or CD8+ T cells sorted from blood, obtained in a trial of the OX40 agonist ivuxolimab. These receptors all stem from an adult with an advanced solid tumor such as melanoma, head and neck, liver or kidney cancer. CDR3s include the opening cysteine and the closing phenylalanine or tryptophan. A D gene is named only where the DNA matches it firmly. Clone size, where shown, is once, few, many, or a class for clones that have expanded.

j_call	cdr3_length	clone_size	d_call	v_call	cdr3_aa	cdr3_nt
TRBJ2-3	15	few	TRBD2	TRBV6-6	CASSYPAGGVDTQYF	TGTGCCAGCAGTTACCCAGCGGGGGGGGTAGATACGCAGTATTTT
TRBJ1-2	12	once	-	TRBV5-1	CASSPLNYGYTF	TGCGCCAGCAGCCCGCTCAACTATGGCTACACCTTC
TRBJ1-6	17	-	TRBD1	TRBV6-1	CASSARTRTGWRSPLHF	TGTGCCAGCAGTGCCCGAACTCGGACAGGGTGGAGATCACCCCTCCACTTT
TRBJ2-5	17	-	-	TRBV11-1	CASSAYRVTSYQETQYF	TGTGCCAGCAGCGCCTACAGGGTTACGTCCTACCAAGAGACCCAGTACTTC
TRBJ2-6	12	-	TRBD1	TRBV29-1	CSVAGGANVLTF	TGCAGCGTAGCAGGGGGAGCCAACGTCCTGACTTTC
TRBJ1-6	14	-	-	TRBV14	CASSHLSGNSPLHF	TGTGCCAGCAGCCACCTTTCGGGCAATTCACCCCTCCACTTT
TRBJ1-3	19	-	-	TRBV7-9	CASTHQIRADSYSGNTIYF	TGTGCCAGCACCCATCAGATCCGGGCGGACAGTTACTCTGGAAACACCATATATTTT
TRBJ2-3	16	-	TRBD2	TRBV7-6	CASSKTSGASTDTQYF	TGTGCCAGCAGCAAGACTAGCGGGGCTAGCACAGATACGCAGTATTTT
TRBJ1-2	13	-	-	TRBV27	CASSPGAYYGYTF	TGTGCCAGCAGTCCAGGGGCCTACTATGGCTACACCTTC
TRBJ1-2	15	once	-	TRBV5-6	CASSLLPPGVYGYTF	TGTGCCAGCAGCTTGCTTCCTCCTGGCGTCTATGGCTACACCTTC
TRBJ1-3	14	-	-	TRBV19	CASTPGSSGNTIYF	TGTGCCAGTACCCCAGGGAGCTCTGGAAACACCATATATTTT
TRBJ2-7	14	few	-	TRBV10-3	CAISWDGHSYEQYF	TGTGCCATCAGCTGGGACGGTCACTCCTACGAGCAGTACTTC
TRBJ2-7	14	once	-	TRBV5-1	CASSRTHGAGEQYF	TGCGCCAGCAGCCGAACCCATGGGGCAGGGGAGCAGTACTTC
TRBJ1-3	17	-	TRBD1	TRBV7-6	CASSDWTGGKSGNTIYF	TGTGCCAGCAGCGACTGGACAGGGGGCAAATCTGGAAACACCATATATTTT
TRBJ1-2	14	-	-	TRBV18	CASSPTVEDYGYTF	TGTGCCAGCTCCCCGACAGTGGAGGACTATGGCTACACCTTC
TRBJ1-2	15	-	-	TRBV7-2	CASSLEVGATYGYTF	TGTGCCAGCAGCTTAGAGGTGGGGGCGACCTATGGCTACACCTTC
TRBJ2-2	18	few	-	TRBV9	CASSVAPAAASNTGELFF	TGTGCCAGCAGCGTGGCCCCGGCGGCGGCATCGAACACCGGGGAGCTGTTTTTT
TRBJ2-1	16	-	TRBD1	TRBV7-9	CASSKETGGSYNEQFF	TGTGCCAGCAGCAAAGAGACAGGGGGGTCCTACAATGAGCAGTTCTTC
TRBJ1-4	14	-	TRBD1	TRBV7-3	CASSPTGEEGKLFF	TGTGCCAGCAGTCCTACAGGGGAGGAGGGAAAACTGTTTTTT
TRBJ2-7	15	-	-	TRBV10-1	CASDITSKGQYEQYF	TGCGCCAGCGATATAACATCGAAGGGGCAATACGAGCAGTACTTC
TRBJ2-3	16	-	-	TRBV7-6	CASSQLRGGPADTQYF	TGTGCCAGCAGCCAACTTAGGGGGGGCCCGGCAGATACGCAGTATTTT
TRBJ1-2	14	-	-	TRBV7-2	CASSPGDGNYGYTF	TGTGCCAGCAGCCCCGGGGACGGGAACTATGGCTACACCTTC
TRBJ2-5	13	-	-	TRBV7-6	CASSLGQGETQYF	TGTGCCAGCAGCTTGGGGCAGGGAGAGACCCAGTACTTC
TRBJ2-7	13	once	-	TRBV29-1	CSVPGASSYEQYF	TGCAGCGTTCCCGGGGCCAGCTCCTACGAGCAGTACTTC